Sequencing of this T cell receptor (beta chain) was carried out in a study of PD-L1 blockade in urothelial cancer. About the study: Samples of blood were analyzed 3 weeks (second dose) and 6 weeks after treatment start.

Data came from immunoSEQ multiplex PCR; TCRdb stores just in-frame clones and leaves some out. The sample has tens of thousands of clones; over 80% are singletons. This clonotype was obtained from a man aged 45-60 years with urothelial cancer. The starting material was PBMCs, obtained around atezolizumab (anti-PD-L1) treatment.

The CDR3 sequence: CASSERAPTNQPQHF. As DNA, the CDR3 is TGTGCCAGCAGTGAGAGGGCTCCCACCAATCAGCCCCAGCATTTT. The J gene is TRBJ1-5, the V gene TRBV6-1; D remains ambiguous. From germline, CDR1 is MNHNS and CDR2 SASEGT. This CDR3 contains 15 residues. Deletions cut 3 bases from V and 3 bases from J, with 12 bases between.